The TCR beta chain described here comes from a study of blood T cell repertoires in COVID-19. Across the whole study: Spain, Italy and the United States supplied samples that represented acute and convalescent COVID-19. PBMCs, B-cell-depleted T cells, or T cells provided the cDNA or gDNA that made up the material.

Source study methods: Nucleated cell counts were estimated from reference gene primer amplification. Produced via immunoSEQ multiplex PCR; TCRdb's table is partial and in-frame only. The V and J calls and the clone size are those of that table, but D and trimming were determined from the DNA. The table records roughly 280,000 clones, around nine tenths of them present only once. This CDR3 is built from 12 residues. The germline V and J ends were trimmed by 3 bases and 4 bases, with 6 bases remaining between them. The sequenced sample was peripheral blood. The chain employs TRBV12-3 or TRBV12-4 and TRBJ1-1; unclear D gene. This sequence was found in a man aged 35-49 years with active or convalescent COVID-19. As DNA, the CDR3 is TGTGCCAGCAGTTTGGGCAGCACTGAAGCTTTCTTT. Translated: CASSLGSTEAFF.